Presented here are 5 T cell receptor beta chains from one specimen sequenced in a study of T-cell memory formation after mild COVID-19. TCRdb processed the 5' RACE reads anew with MiXCR; each CDR3 protein has one entry. The repertoire has 400,000 to 500,000 distinct CDR3 sequences, about 20% of them found once; the top ten carry around 9.2%. The specimen sequenced was PBMCs or a T cell subset sorted from them (not recorded which). Source of these receptors: an adult woman who had mild COVID-19 (a few samples of this study predate the infection). Cell type and time point are not known.

The table lists this clonotype with a few counts. This chain connects TRBV9 to TRBJ2-7, with D unclear. Per germline, CDR1 SGDLS and CDR2 YYNGEE. V was cut by 0 bases and J by 2 bases, with 9 bases left in between. CDR3 length equals 14 residues. The CDR3 spells CASSVGGSAYEQYF. CDR3 in DNA: TGTGCCAGCAGCGTAGGGGGTTCGGCCTACGAGCAGTACTTC.

In this sample, this clonotype turned up once. V usage is TRBV6-5 and J usage is TRBJ1-1; D is perhaps TRBD1 (6 bases). CDR1 and CDR2 from the germline V gene are MNHEY and SVGAGI. CDR3 length: 13 residues. V lost 4 bases and J 11 bases, leaving 17 bases between the germline ends. The CDR3 loop is CASSWQLDSRAFF. CDR3 sequence (DNA): TGTGCCAGCAGTTGGCAATTGGACAGTCGGGCTTTCTTT.

The chain employs TRBV7-9 and TRBJ1-6, with D possibly matching TRBD1 (6 bases). CDR1 and CDR2 from the germline V gene are SEHNR and FQNEAQ (reference sequence). The germline V and J ends were trimmed by 1 base and 8 bases, with 9 bases remaining between them. The length of the CDR3 is 14 residues. The CDR3 here is CASSLVRGDSPLHF. CDR3 DNA sequence: TGTGCCAGCAGCTTAGTGAGGGGGGATTCACCCCTCCACTTT.

The gene calls are TRBV29-1 and TRBJ2-3; a weak D match, TRBD1 (5 bases). The CDR3 extends over 14 amino acids. V shed 1 base and J shed 2 bases, with 10 bases lying between them. Germline loops: CDR1 SQVTM, CDR2 ANQGSEA. The DNA of the CDR3 is TGCAGCGTTGAAGGCTGGGGCCTCACAGATACGCAGTATTTT. Translating gives CSVEGWGLTDTQYF.

This clonotype has just a few counts. This chain links TRBV29-1 with TRBJ2-3, with D possibly being TRBD2 (5 bases). Germline V CDR1 and CDR2: SQVTM, ANQGSEA. V gave up 6 bases and J gave up 4 bases, with 20 bases separating them. The CDR3 is made up of 15 amino acids. The CDR3 DNA follows: TGCAGCGTGGGGATCGGGTCAGGAGGCGCAGATACGCAGTATTTT. Amino acid sequence: CSVGIGSGGADTQYF.